This TCR beta chain was sequenced in a study of CD8+CD57+ T cells in acquired aplastic anemia. The wider study: Each DNA sample taken from sorted CD4+ and CD8+ cells came to approximately 3 ug on average. Notes on the study in general: Patients and controls had CD8+ Simpson's diversity values that were not significantly distinct.

TCR beta VDJ combinations and CDR3 sequences were profiled from genomic DNA. TCRdb itself ran the reads through MiXCR, one entry per CDR3 protein. The data contain more than 150,000 distinct CDR3 sequences, less than 50% of them seen just once; the ten biggest clones take up 10% to 15%. Comments on this clonotype: Its antigen is not known.

Flow cytometry had shown expanded CD8+CD57+ cells in the patients chosen for sequencing. At the time of blood sampling, patients had not yet received any therapy. Germline loops: CDR1 MGHDK, CDR2 SYGVNS. CDR3 length equals 16 residues. V shed 4 bases and J 0 bases; nucleotides not matched to a gene: 2. V is TRBV25-1 and J is TRBJ2-1; 11 bases fit TRBD2. The sample taken for sequencing was sorted CD4+, CD8+, or CD8+CD57+ T cells (not recorded which) from PBMCs. This TCR was recovered from a human donor with aplastic anemia. The CDR3 bases are TGTGCCAGCAGTGCGGGACTAGCGGTCTCCTACAATGAGCAGTTCTTC. Protein product: CASSAGLAVSYNEQFF.